Below, 8 T cell receptor beta chains from the same sample are listed, as sequenced in a study of blood T cell repertoires in COVID-19 (dated by TCRdb to about 2020). The method behind the library was the immunoSEQ multiplex PCR assay. Sourced from immuneACCESS, this table was stored by TCRdb with only in-frame sequences that have V and J called. A share of the clones is absent; for the studies checked, an unresolved V gene accounts for under half, and the remainder has no known explanation. The sample profile shows 250,000 to 300,000 clones; just over 90% of them were found once. Clones ranked in the top ten supply 2.3% of the sample. Material: PBMCs or T cells enriched from blood (not recorded which). Source of these receptors: a woman between 40 and 55 years old with acute COVID-19.

The genes are TRBV7-8 and TRBJ2-7; D uncertain. The CDR3 covers 15 residues. Deletions cut 1 base from V and 0 bases from J, with 10 bases between. Germline CDR1 is SGHVS and CDR2 is FQNEAQ. CDR3 nucleotide sequence: TGTGCCAGCAGCTTAGGGTCTCCGAGCTCCTACGAGCAGTACTTC. Protein sequence: CASSLGSPSSYEQYF.

As DNA, the CDR3 is TGCGCCAGCAGCTTGGCCGGGACACCGAACACTGAAGCTTTCTTT. It encodes CASSLAGTPNTEAFF. The chain has TRBV5-1 and TRBJ1-1; a weak D match, TRBD1 (6 bases). The CDR3 covers 15 residues. With 0 bases removed from V and 1 base from J, the gap between germline ends came to 10 bases. Germline lookup yields CDR1 SGHRS and CDR2 YFSETQ.

This sequence joins TRBV6-4 and TRBJ2-7; D perhaps matches TRBD2 (5 bases). There are 12 residues in the CDR3. Per germline, CDR1 MRHNA and CDR2 SNTAGT. V was pared by 6 bases and J by 6 bases, with 12 bases between. In DNA, the CDR3 is TGTGCCAGCAGGCGCGGGCCTCGCGAGCAGTACTTC. Protein: CASRRGPREQYF.

The J gene is TRBJ2-2, the V gene TRBV19, with TRBD2 as a possible D gene (6 bases). Between the trimmed V and J ends, which lost 4 bases and 2 bases, there was a span of 8 bases. The CDR3 is made up of 14 amino acids. Looked up from germline, CDR1 is LNHDA and CDR2 is SQIVND (reference sequence). CDR3 loop: CASSSGTNTGELFF. DNA of the CDR3: TGTGCCAGTAGTAGCGGGACTAACACCGGGGAGCTGTTTTTT.

The chain uses TRBV7-3 and TRBJ2-1; D is perhaps TRBD2 (5 bases). Trimming took 5 bases from V and 4 from J, leaving 15 bases between them. Germline V gene sequence: CDR1 SGHTA, CDR2 FQGTGA. The CDR3 extends over 15 amino acids. CDR3 protein: CASSPSGGAYNEQFF. In DNA, the CDR3 is TGTGCCAGCAGCCCAAGCGGCGGAGCATACAATGAGCAGTTCTTC.

The chain uses TRBV19 and TRBJ2-2; the D is unclear. CDR1 and CDR2 (germline): LNHDA, SQIVND (reference sequence). Trimming removed 6 bases from V and 4 bases from J, with 3 bases in between. The CDR3 length is 11 residues. CDR3 protein: CASSLTGELFF. CDR3 DNA: TGTGCCAGTAGCCTCACCGGGGAGCTGTTTTTT.

This chain links TRBV4-1 with TRBJ2-7; possible D gene TRBD2, 6 bases. CDR3 size: 18 residues. CDR1 MGHRA and CDR2 YSYEKL come from the germline V gene. Trimming removed 0 bases at V and 3 bases at J, with 21 bases between. This CDR3 is CASSQEATEAGLFYEQYF. For the CDR3, the DNA is TGCGCCAGCAGCCAAGAAGCCACCGAGGCGGGACTCTTCTACGAGCAGTACTTC.

The chain carries TRBV3-1 (or the pseudogene TRBV3-2) and TRBJ2-2, with D possibly matching TRBD1 (6 bases). V was trimmed by 1 base and J by 4 bases, leaving 13 bases between them. Germline loops: CDR1 LGHDT, CDR2 YNNKEL (reference sequence). The CDR3 is 16 amino acids. CDR3 sequence: CASSQVGQSGTGELFF. CDR3 bases: TGTGCCAGCAGCCAAGTCGGACAGTCAGGCACCGGGGAGCTGTTTTTT.